The 5 T cell receptor beta chains given below trace back to one sample, sequenced in a study of T cells in women clearing cervical HPV infection. TCRdb's table, derived via immunoSEQ multiplex PCR, lists solely in-frame clones and lacks some. Its table lists tens of thousands of clones. The sample taken for sequencing was blood buffy coat. The origin of the receptors is a woman aged 18 to 69 with a cervical HPV16 infection that either progressed to CIN3+ or cleared (not recorded which).

With regard to this clone: The CDR3 end is not reached by the read, which stops 3 residues before it; the germline J gene fills it in. The chain links TRBV7-9 to TRBJ2-1, with 10 bases identical to TRBD2. V lost 9 bases and J lost 5; bases outside the gene matches: 4. CDR3 length: 13 residues. Looked up from germline, CDR1 is SEHNR and CDR2 is FQNEAQ (reference sequence). The DNA read from the CDR3 is TGTGCCAGGACTAGCGGGCCTAACAATGAG. It translates to CARTSGPNNE. The CDR3 reads in full as CARTSGPNNEQFF.

In the case of this clone: The read terminates 3 residues ahead of where the CDR3 ends, so the germline J gene completes it. The chain carries TRBV20-1 and TRBJ1-1, with 7 bases aligning to TRBD1. The trim removed 6 bases at V and 0 bases at J, leaving 10 bases unmatched. Germline CDR1 is DFQATT and CDR2 is SNEGSKA (reference sequence). The CDR3 is 15 amino acids. The CDR3 region is CSASVPGQMNTEAFF. CDR3 DNA (partial): TGCAGTGCAAGCGTCCCGGGACAGATGAACACTGAA.

A remark on this clone: With the read ending 3 residues before the CDR3 end, the germline J gene is used to fill in that end. This sequence joins TRBV20-1 and TRBJ2-7; 7 bases are shared with TRBD1. The CDR3 has 14 residues. Germline V lookup: CDR1 DFQATT, CDR2 SNEGSKA (reference sequence). Trimming at V came to 4 bases and at J to 2 bases, leaving 8 bases not matched to a gene. The CDR3: CSAILTGFPYEQYF. The sequenced CDR3 bases are TGCAGTGCTATTCTGACAGGGTTCCCCTACGAG.

About this clone itself: A read error may account for a junction end that differs from germline. The read comes to an end 3 residues before the CDR3 does, leaving the germline J gene to fill in the end. The chain combines TRBV4-2 with TRBJ2-2; 8 bases line up with TRBD1. CDR1 and CDR2 (germline): LGHNA, YNFKEQ. The length of the CDR3 is 14 residues. The CDR3 spells CASSQHRGAGELFF. CDR3 DNA (partial): TGCGCCAGCAGCCAACACAGGGGGGCCGGGGAG.

On this clone itself: The CDR3 is cut off 3 residues early in the read; its end comes from the germline J gene. The chain combines TRBV5-1 with TRBJ1-4, with D tentatively TRBD1 (5 bases). The CDR3 spans 15 residues. The germline V gene encodes CDR1 SGHRS and CDR2 YFSETQ. Trimming stripped 0 bases from V and 3 bases from J, with 9 bases between. The CDR3 loop reads CASSLADRPNEKLFF. The CDR3 DNA, read in part, is TGCGCCAGCAGCTTGGCCGACAGACCTAATGAAAAA.